The present T cell receptor beta chain was sequenced within a study of T cell responses to AZD1222 COVID-19 vaccine. Study-wide results and limits: Vaccination with two AZD1222 doses was followed by a rise in Spike-specific TCR breadth and depth.

Sequencing was performed with immunoSEQ multiplex PCR; in TCRdb, only in-frame clones are kept and a portion is missing. The sample yields about 150,000 clones, roughly 90% seen once. Both about-4-week and about-12-week second-dose recipients were combined. The CDR3 has 12 amino acids. Germline lookup yields CDR1 LGHNT and CDR2 FRNRAP. Points on this clone: The antigen is undetermined.

Material: peripheral blood, obtained 28 days after the second AZD1222 dose. This sequence was found in an adult who received the AZD1222 COVID-19 vaccine. V gene TRBV12-5 combines with J gene TRBJ2-5, with 9 bases aligning to TRBD2. CDR3 bases: TGTGCCTCAGCGGGGGGCCAAGAGACCCAGTACTTC. As protein: CASAGGQETQYF.